This TCR beta chain was identified during a study of T cell responses to AZD1222 COVID-19 vaccine. Some clones are missing from TCRdb's copy, which holds only in-frame ones; the method was immunoSEQ multiplex PCR. The sample holds about 110,000 clones, 92% seen once. Germline V gene sequence: CDR1 SGDLS, CDR2 YYNGEE. V was trimmed by 0 bases and J by 2 bases, leaving 8 bases between them. There are 14 residues in the CDR3. The chain combines TRBV9 with TRBJ2-5; D gene unclear. The sequence was obtained from an adult in good health. The sequencing used peripheral blood, collected on day 0 of AZD1222 vaccination. CDR3 sequence: CASSVELFQETQYF. The CDR3 DNA is TGTGCCAGCAGCGTAGAACTTTTTCAAGAGACCCAGTACTTC.